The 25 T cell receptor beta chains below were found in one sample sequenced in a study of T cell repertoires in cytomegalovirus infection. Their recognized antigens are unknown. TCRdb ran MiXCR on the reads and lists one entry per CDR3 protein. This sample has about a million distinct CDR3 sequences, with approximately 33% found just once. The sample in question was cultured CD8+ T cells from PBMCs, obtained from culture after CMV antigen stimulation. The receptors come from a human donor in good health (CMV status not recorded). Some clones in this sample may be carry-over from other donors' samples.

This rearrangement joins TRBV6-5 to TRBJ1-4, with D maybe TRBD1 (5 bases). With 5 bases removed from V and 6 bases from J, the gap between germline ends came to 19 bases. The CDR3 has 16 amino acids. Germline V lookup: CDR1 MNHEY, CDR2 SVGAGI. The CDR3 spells CASSLRWGESYEKLFF. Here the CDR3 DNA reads TGTGCCAGCAGTCTACGCTGGGGGGAGTCCTATGAAAAACTGTTTTTT.

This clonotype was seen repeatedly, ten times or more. The CDR3 sequence is CASSRGVMEPQHF. The DNA of the CDR3 is TGTGCCAGCAGTCGGGGGGTCATGGAGCCCCAGCATTTT. The chain links TRBV27 to TRBJ1-5; maybe TRBD1 (5 bases). The CDR3 spans 13 residues. The germline V gene has CDR1 MNHEY and CDR2 SMNVEV (reference sequence). Trimming removed 5 bases from V and 8 bases from J, with 13 bases in between.

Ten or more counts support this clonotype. Here the CDR3 reads CASSLTGGAFYEQYF. The DNA for the CDR3 is TGTGCCAGCAGCCTGACAGGGGGCGCTTTCTACGAGCAGTACTTC. The rearrangement links TRBV7-2 to TRBJ2-7; 10 bases align to TRBD1. Germline V gene data show CDR1 as SGHTA and CDR2 as FQGNSA. The CDR3 covers 15 residues. V trimming: 5 bases; J trimming: 3 bases; junction bases outside the gene matches: 7.

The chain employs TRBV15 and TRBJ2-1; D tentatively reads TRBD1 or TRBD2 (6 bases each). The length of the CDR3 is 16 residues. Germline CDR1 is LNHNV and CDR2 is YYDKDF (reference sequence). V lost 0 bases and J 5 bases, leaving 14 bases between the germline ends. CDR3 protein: CATSRDSGGKNNEQFF. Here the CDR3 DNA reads TGTGCCACCAGCAGAGATTCCGGGGGCAAAAACAATGAGCAGTTCTTC.

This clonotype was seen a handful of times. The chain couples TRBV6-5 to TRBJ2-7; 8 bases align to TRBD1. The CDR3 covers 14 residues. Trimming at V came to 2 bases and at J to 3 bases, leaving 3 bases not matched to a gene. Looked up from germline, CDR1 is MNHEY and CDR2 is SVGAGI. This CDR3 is CASSYGTGNYEQYF. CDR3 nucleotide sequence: TGTGCCAGCAGTTACGGGACAGGTAACTACGAGCAGTACTTC.

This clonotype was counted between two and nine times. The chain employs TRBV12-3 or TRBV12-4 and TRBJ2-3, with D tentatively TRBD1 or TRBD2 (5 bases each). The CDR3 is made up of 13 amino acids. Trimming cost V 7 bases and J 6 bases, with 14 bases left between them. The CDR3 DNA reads TGTGCCAGCAACGGGGCCGTTTTTGATACGCAGTATTTT. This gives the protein CASNGAVFDTQYF.

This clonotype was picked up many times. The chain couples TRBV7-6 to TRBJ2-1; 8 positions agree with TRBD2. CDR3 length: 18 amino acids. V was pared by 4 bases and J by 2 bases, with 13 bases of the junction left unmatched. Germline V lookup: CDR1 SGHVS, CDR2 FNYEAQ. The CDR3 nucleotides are TGTGCCAGCAGCTCCCCCAGCACGGGGGGGATTACCTACAATGAGCAGTTCTTC. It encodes CASSSPSTGGITYNEQFF.

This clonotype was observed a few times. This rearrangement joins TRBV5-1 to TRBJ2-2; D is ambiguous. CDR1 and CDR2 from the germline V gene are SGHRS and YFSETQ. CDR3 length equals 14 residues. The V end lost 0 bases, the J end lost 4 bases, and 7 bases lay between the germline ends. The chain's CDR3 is CASSLAVGTGELFF. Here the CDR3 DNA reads TGCGCCAGCAGCTTGGCCGTGGGCACCGGGGAGCTGTTTTTT.

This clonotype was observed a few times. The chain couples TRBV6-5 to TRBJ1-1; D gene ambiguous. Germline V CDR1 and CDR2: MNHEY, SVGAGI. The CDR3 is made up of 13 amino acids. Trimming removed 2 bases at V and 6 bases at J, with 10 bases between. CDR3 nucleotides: TGTGCCAGCAGTTACGCTAATAGCGCTGAAGCTTTCTTT. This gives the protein CASSYANSAEAFF.

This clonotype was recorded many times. In DNA form, the CDR3 reads TGTGCCAGCAGTCCGGAGGGCACAGATACGCAGTATTTT. This sequence encodes CASSPEGTDTQYF. This sequence joins TRBV12-3 or TRBV12-4 and TRBJ2-3, with D perhaps matching TRBD2 (5 bases). The CDR3 is 13 residues long. Trimming removed 5 bases from V and 1 base from J, with 7 bases in between.

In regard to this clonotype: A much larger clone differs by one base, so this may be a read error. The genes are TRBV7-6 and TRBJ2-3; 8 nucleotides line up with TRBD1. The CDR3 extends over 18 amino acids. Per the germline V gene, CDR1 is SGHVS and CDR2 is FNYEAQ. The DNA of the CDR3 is TGTGTCAGCAGCTTACGACCGGTGGACAGGGCTAGCACAGATACGCAGTATTTT. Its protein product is CVSSLRPVDRASTDTQYF.

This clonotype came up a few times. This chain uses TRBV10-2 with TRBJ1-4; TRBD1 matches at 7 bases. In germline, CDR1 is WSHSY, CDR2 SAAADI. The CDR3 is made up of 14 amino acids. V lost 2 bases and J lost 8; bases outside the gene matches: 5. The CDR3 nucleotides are TGCGCCAGCAGTGAGGAAACAGGGGTGGAAAAACTGTTTTTT. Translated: CASSEETGVEKLFF.

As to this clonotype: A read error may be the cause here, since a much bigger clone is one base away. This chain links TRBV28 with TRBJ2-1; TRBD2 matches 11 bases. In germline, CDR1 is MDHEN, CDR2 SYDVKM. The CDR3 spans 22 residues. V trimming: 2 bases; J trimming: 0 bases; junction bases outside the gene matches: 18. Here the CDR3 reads CASSLPGTVSSGGSVSYNEQFF. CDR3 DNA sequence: TGTGCCAGCAGTTTACCAGGGACCGTCTCTAGCGGGGGGTCTGTCTCCTACAATGAGCAGTTCTTC.

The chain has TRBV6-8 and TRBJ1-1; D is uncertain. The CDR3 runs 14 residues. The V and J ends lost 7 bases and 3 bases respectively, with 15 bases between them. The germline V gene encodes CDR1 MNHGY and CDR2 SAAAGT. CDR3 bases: TGTGCCAGCATCCGGGCTGCGAGGCACACTGAAGCTTTCTTT. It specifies CASIRAARHTEAFF.

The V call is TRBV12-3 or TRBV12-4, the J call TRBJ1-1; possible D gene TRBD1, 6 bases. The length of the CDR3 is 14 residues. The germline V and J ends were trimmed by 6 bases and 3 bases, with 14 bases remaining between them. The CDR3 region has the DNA TGTGCCAGCAGCGGGGGAGGGGGACACACTGAAGCTTTCTTT. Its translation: CASSGGGGHTEAFF.

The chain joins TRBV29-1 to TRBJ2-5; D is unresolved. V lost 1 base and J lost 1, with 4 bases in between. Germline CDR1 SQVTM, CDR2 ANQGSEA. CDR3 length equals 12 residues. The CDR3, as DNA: TGCAGCGTTGAAGGCAGCCAAGAGACCCAGTACTTC. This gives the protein CSVEGSQETQYF.

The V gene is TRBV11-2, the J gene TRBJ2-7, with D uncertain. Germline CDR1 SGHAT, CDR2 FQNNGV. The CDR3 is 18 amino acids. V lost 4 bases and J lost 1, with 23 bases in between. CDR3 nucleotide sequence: TGTGCCAGCAGCTCTGGCTGTTGGACGGCCGATACATCCTACGAGCAGTACGTC. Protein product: CASSSGCWTADTSYEQYV.

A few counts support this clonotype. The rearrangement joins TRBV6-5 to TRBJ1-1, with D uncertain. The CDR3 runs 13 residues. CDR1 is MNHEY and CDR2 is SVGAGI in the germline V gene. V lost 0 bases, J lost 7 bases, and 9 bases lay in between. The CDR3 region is CASSYSARIEAFF. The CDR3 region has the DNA TGTGCCAGCAGTTACTCGGCACGGATTGAAGCTTTCTTT.

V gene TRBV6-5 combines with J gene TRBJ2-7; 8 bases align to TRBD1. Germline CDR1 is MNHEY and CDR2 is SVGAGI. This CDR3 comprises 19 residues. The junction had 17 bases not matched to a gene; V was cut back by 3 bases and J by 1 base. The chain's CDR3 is CASSYTLPRTGRTSYEQYF. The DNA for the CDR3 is TGTGCCAGCAGTTATACACTTCCTCGGACAGGGAGGACATCCTACGAGCAGTACTTC.

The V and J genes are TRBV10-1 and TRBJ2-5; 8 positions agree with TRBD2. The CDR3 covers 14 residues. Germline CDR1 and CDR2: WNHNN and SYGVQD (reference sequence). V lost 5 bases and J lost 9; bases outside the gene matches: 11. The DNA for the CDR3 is TGCGCCAGCAGTCCCAGCGGGGGTCCGGGGGCCCAGTACTTC. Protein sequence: CASSPSGGPGAQYF.

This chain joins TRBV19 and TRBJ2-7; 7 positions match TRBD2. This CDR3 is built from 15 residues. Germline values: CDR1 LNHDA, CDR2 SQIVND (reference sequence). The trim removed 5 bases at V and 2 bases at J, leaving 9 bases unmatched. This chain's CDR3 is CASSAGVGAAYEQYV. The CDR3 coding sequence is TGTGCCAGTAGTGCGGGGGTAGGGGCAGCCTACGAGCAGTACGTC.

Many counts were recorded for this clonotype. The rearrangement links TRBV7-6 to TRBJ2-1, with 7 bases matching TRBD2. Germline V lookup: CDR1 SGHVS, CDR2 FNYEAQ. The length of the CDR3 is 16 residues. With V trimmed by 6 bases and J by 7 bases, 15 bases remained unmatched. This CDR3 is CASSSRAGEVGNEQFF. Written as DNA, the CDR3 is TGTGCCAGCAGTTCCCGGGCGGGGGAGGTAGGGAATGAGCAGTTCTTC. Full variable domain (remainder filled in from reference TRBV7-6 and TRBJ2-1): GAGVSQSPRYKVTKRGQDVALRCDPISGHVSLYWYRQALGQGPEFLTYFNYEAQQDKSGLPNDRFSAERPEGSISTLTIQRTEQRDSAMYRCASSSRAGEVGNEQFFGPGTRLTVL.

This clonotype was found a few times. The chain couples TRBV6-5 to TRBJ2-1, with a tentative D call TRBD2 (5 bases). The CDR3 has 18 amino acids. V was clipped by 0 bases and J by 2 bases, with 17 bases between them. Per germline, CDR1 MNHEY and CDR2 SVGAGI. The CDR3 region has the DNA TGTGCCAGCAGTTACTCTTACGGCCCAGGAGGCCCCTACAATGAGCAGTTCTTC. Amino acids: CASSYSYGPGGPYNEQFF.

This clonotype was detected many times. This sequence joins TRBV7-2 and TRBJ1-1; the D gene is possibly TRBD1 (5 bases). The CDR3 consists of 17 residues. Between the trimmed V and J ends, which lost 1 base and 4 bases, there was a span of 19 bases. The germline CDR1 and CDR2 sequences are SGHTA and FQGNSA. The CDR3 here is CASSLGLVEWRGTEAFF. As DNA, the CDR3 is TGTGCCAGCAGCTTAGGTTTGGTCGAGTGGAGGGGCACTGAAGCTTTCTTT.

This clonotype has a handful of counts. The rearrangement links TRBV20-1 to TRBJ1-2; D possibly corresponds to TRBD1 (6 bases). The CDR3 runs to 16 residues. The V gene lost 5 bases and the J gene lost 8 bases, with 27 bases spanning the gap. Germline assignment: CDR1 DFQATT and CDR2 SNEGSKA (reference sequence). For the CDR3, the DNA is TGCAGTGCTGACCGTCGGACAGTGGATGGGGGTAGCGGCTACACCTTC. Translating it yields CSADRRTVDGGSGYTF.